Sequencing of this T cell receptor (beta chain) was carried out in a study of cytomegalovirus exposure and HLA in healthy donors. On the study more broadly: The use of the same platform for the 90 to 150 validation repertoires and the approximately 690 first-cohort repertoires was reported by a later analysis.

Repertoires were generated with immunoSEQ multiplex PCR, while TCRdb's copy carries only in-frame clones and drops some. The sample lists about 150,000 clones, roughly nine tenths seen once, with about 0.7% in the top ten. In germline, CDR1 is MNHEY, CDR2 SMNVEV (reference sequence). The length of the CDR3 is 16 residues. Trimming stripped 5 bases from V and 0 bases from J, with 14 bases between. A word on this clone: The antigen is unknown.

The study's findings and limits: The finding came from a later analysis; first-cohort TCR clusters tended to co-occur in the roughly 110 validation repertoires. Most sequenced TCRs were rare (though some public TCRs occurred in many donors).

This sequence originates from a young man in good health and CMV-seronegative. The sample taken for sequencing was PBMCs. The chain carries TRBV27 and TRBJ2-4, with D possibly TRBD1 on 5 matching bases. This CDR3 is CASSPVGQIAKNIQYF. In DNA, the CDR3 is TGTGCCAGCAGTCCCGTCGGACAAATAGCCAAAAACATTCAGTACTTC.